This TCR beta chain was captured by sequencing in a study of cytomegalovirus exposure and HLA in healthy donors. Broader study findings: Across HLA loci, a later analysis found differing TCR association rates, with DRB1 most and HLA-C fewest. The investigators catalogued under 200 TCR beta chains as cytomegalovirus-associated. Sequencing had likely introduced a cluster of highly shared sequence variants as an artifact. Cytomegalovirus status, reportedly, was diagnosed with high specificity and sensitivity by the classifier.

This clone was observed a handful of times. Its specificity is not known. After removal of 0 bases from V and 6 bases from J, the junction contained 7 bases not matched to a gene. Germline V lookup: CDR1 SGHNT, CDR2 YYREEE (reference sequence). The CDR3 is made up of 15 amino acids. The PCR had 60 Vbeta and 13 Jbeta primers. Libraries were prepared by immunoSEQ multiplex PCR; TCRdb keeps only in-frame clonotypes and omits some of them. The sample carries about 130,000 clones, approximately 10% recorded once. Sequencing was carried out using PBMCs. J is TRBJ2-3 and V is TRBV5-4; 7 nucleotides agree with TRBD2. The receptor's source is a woman aged 40 to 50 in good health and CMV-seropositive. In DNA form, the CDR3 reads TGTGCCAGCAGCTTGGCGTCTAGCGGTGGGGATACGCAGTATTTT. Its protein product is CASSLASSGGDTQYF.